The next 13 T cell receptor beta chains were all read from a single sample in a study of early stage breast cancer tumors. Data came from immunoSEQ multiplex PCR; TCRdb stores just in-frame clones and leaves some out. The data hold fewer than 50,000 clones, with about three quarters observed a single time. Material: blood. The receptors were gathered from a person aged 45 to 59 with breast cancer.

This clone was detected a few times. V and J are TRBV20-1 and TRBJ1-2; TRBD1 might be the D (5 bases). The CDR3 contains 11 residues. Germline CDR1 reads DFQATT; CDR2 reads SNEGSKA (reference sequence). The V end was cut by 3 bases, the J end by 7 bases, with 9 bases between. The CDR3 DNA is TGCAGTGCTAGCAGGGATGGTGGCTACACCTTC. It encodes CSASRDGGYTF.

This chain uses TRBV27 with TRBJ2-7; TRBD1 is a possible D gene (6 bases). This CDR3 has 14 residues. Germline CDR1 is MNHEY and CDR2 is SMNVEV (reference sequence). The V and J ends lost 6 bases and 6 bases respectively, with 18 bases between them. The CDR3 spells CASSLLSGVVEQYV. The DNA of the CDR3 is TGTGCCAGCAGCCTTTTGTCAGGGGTAGTCGAGCAGTACGTC.

This chain connects TRBV13 to TRBJ2-7; 12 positions agree with TRBD1. After removal of 4 bases from V and 7 bases from J, the junction contained 5 bases not matched to a gene. This CDR3 spans 14 amino acids. The germline V gene has CDR1 PRHDT and CDR2 FYEKMQ (reference sequence). DNA of the CDR3: TGTGCCAGCAGCTGGGGACAGGGGGCAGGGGAGCAGTACGTC. It encodes CASSWGQGAGEQYV.

This sequence joins TRBV29-1 and TRBJ1-2; D uncertain. The CDR3 runs 13 residues. The germline V and J ends were trimmed by 4 bases and 3 bases, with 12 bases remaining between them. The germline CDR1 and CDR2 sequences are SQVTM and ANQGSEA. In nucleotides, the CDR3 is TGCAGCGTTGGGGCGGGTAGGGACTATGGCTACACCTTC. As protein: CSVGAGRDYGYTF.

This clone was detected a few times. The chain combines TRBV5-1 with TRBJ1-1, with D possibly being TRBD1 (6 bases). The CDR3 covers 13 residues. Germline V CDR1 and CDR2: SGHRS, YFSETQ. V was trimmed by 2 bases and J by 11 bases, leaving 16 bases between them. DNA for the CDR3: TGCGCCAGCAGCTTATCAGGGGCCCAGAGTGCTTTCTTT. Its translation: CASSLSGAQSAFF. Using reference TRBV5-1 and TRBJ1-1 for the parts outside the CDR3, the full variable domain is KAGVTQTPRYLIKTRGQQVTLSCSPISGHRSVSWYQQTPGQGLQFLFEYFSETQRNKGNFPGRFSGRQFSNSRSEMNVSTLELGDSALYLCASSLSGAQSAFFGQGTRLTVV.

The genes are TRBV9 and TRBJ2-1, with a possible D match to TRBD1 (5 bases). The CDR3 has 16 amino acids. V lost 2 bases, J lost 3 bases, and 15 bases lay in between. In germline, CDR1 is SGDLS, CDR2 YYNGEE. As DNA, the CDR3 is TGTGCCAGCAGCGTTTTTGGGCAGGGCGGCTACAATGAGCAGTTCTTC. It specifies CASSVFGQGGYNEQFF.

The rearrangement joins TRBV6-5 to TRBJ2-3; 7 bases fit TRBD2. Per the germline V gene, CDR1 is MNHEY and CDR2 is SVGAGI. The CDR3 has 13 residues. Trimming cost V 8 bases and J 5 bases; bases outside gene matches: 7. The CDR3 DNA reads TGTGCCAGCTTGAGCGGGAAAGGAGATACGCAGTATTTT. Protein product: CASLSGKGDTQYF.

V and J are TRBV18 and TRBJ2-2; 7 bases line up with TRBD2. The germline gives CDR1 KGHSH, CDR2 LQKENI. V was clipped by 2 bases and J by 4 bases; unmatched bases: 7. This CDR3 has 16 residues. The CDR3 sequence is CASSPLREMGTGELFF. In DNA, the CDR3 is TGTGCCAGCTCACCATTGCGGGAGATGGGCACCGGGGAGCTGTTTTTT.

This clone was seen a single time. V and J are TRBV5-1 and TRBJ2-6, with 8 bases matching TRBD1. The V gene's germline CDR1 is SGHRS and CDR2 YFSETQ. After removal of 4 bases from V and 0 bases from J, the junction contained 15 bases not matched to a gene. The CDR3 has 20 amino acids. This chain's CDR3 is CASSPHDRGRGGSGANVLTF. For the CDR3, the DNA is TGCGCCAGCAGCCCCCACGACAGGGGAAGGGGAGGCTCTGGGGCCAACGTCCTGACTTTC.

The chain joins TRBV29-1 to TRBJ2-2; TRBD2 agrees at 10 bases. Germline V lookup: CDR1 SQVTM, CDR2 ANQGSEA. There are 15 residues in the CDR3. The ends lost 3 bases at V and 1 base at J; junction bases unmatched: 2. This chain's CDR3 is CSVEGTSENTGELFF. The CDR3 DNA reads TGCAGCGTTGAGGGGACTAGCGAGAACACCGGGGAGCTGTTTTTT.

This sequence joins TRBV27 and TRBJ1-5; 8 bases fit TRBD1. The ends lost 3 bases at V and 7 bases at J; junction bases unmatched: 8. The length of the CDR3 is 15 residues. Per germline, CDR1 MNHEY and CDR2 SMNVEV (reference sequence). The CDR3 coding sequence is TGTGCCAGCAGTTTGGATCAGGGGGCTGGGCAGCCCCAGCATTTT. Protein sequence: CASSLDQGAGQPQHF.

Ten or more counts support this clone. The chain couples TRBV29-1 to TRBJ2-7; 10 nucleotides line up with TRBD2. Germline V gene data show CDR1 as SQVTM and CDR2 as ANQGSEA. Trimming at V came to 1 base and at J to 2 bases, leaving 5 bases not matched to a gene. The CDR3 totals 15 residues. The CDR3 nucleotides are TGCAGCGTTGAAGTCTCACTAGCGGGAACCTACGAGCAGTACTTC. Amino acids: CSVEVSLAGTYEQYF.

The V call is TRBV11-2, the J call TRBJ1-1; 7 bases map to TRBD1. Germline CDR1 SGHAT, CDR2 FQNNGV. Unmatched junction bases numbered 14, after V lost 9 bases and J lost 7 bases. The length of the CDR3 is 14 residues. DNA of the CDR3: TGTGCCAGTACGTGGAAAGGGGGCTCAGGTGAAGCTTTCTTT. Its protein is CASTWKGGSGEAFF.